These 29 T cell receptor beta chains came from one sample sequenced in a study of beta chain features in type 1 diabetes. Study-wide results and caveats: All four CD4+ subsets of Type 1 diabetes patients contained TCRB CDR3s that were moderately but significantly shorter.

All of the isolated RNA was reverse transcribed, so expressed TCRB transcripts were sequenced. Method: immunoSEQ multiplex PCR; TCRdb's copy keeps in-frame clones and lacks some. Among 60,000 or so clones, around 53% were seen once, and the ten largest hold approximately 2.5%. Their target antigens are unknown. The sequenced sample was Tregs from blood. The receptors were sampled from a woman in her thirties or forties with type 1 diabetes.

The chain links TRBV5-6 to TRBJ1-1; unclear D gene. The CDR3 is made up of 11 amino acids. CDR1 and CDR2 (germline): SGHDT, YYEEEE. The V end was cut by 3 bases, the J end by 7 bases, with 7 bases between. Written as DNA, the CDR3 is TGTGCCAGCAGCTCAGGCCTTGAAGCTTTCTTT. Its translation: CASSSGLEAFF.

J is TRBJ2-2 and V is TRBV2; no clear D gene. Germline values: CDR1 SNHLY, CDR2 FYNNEI. The CDR3 is made up of 14 amino acids. Deletions cut 7 bases from V and 4 bases from J, with 13 bases between. DNA of the CDR3: TGTGCCAGCACCCCTGGAACAGCCACCGGGGAGCTGTTTTTT. It is translated as CASTPGTATGELFF.

Regarding this clone: Within the sample, other DNA sequences also encode this same CDR3. This chain joins TRBV27 and TRBJ2-7; 9 bases fit TRBD1. The V gene end was trimmed by 3 bases and the J gene end by 2 bases; junction bases not matched to a gene: 2. The CDR3 totals 14 residues. Germline V gene data show CDR1 as MNHEY and CDR2 as SMNVEV (reference sequence). CDR3 protein: CASSFGDRAYEQYF. DNA of the CDR3: TGTGCCAGCAGTTTCGGGGACAGGGCCTACGAGCAGTACTTC.

V usage is TRBV18 and J usage is TRBJ2-7; D may be TRBD2 (6 bases). The CDR3 contains 14 residues. The ends were cut back, 6 bases at V and 2 bases at J, with 14 bases in the middle. In germline, CDR1 is KGHSH, CDR2 LQKENI. The CDR3 is CASSAGPGPYEQYF. In DNA form, the CDR3 reads TGTGCCAGCTCTGCGGGACCCGGTCCCTACGAGCAGTACTTC.

J is TRBJ1-5 and V is TRBV7-2; 8 bases are a match to TRBD1. CDR1 and CDR2 (germline): SGHTA, FQGNSA. The CDR3 is 13 residues long. V shed 5 bases and J 7 bases; nucleotides not matched to a gene: 4. The CDR3 loop is CASSGQGGQPQHF. The CDR3 coding sequence is TGTGCCAGCAGCGGACAGGGAGGACAGCCCCAGCATTTT.

The chain links TRBV2 to TRBJ2-5; D is possibly TRBD2 (5 bases). This CDR3 has 13 residues. The V gene's germline CDR1 is SNHLY and CDR2 FYNNEI. V was trimmed by 7 bases and J by 5 bases, leaving 14 bases between them. CDR3 sequence: CASNVGGPETQYF. Here the CDR3 DNA reads TGTGCCAGCAACGTCGGCGGGCCCGAGACCCAGTACTTC.

This clone showed up just once. The chain joins TRBV6-6 to TRBJ1-5, with 7 bases aligning to TRBD1. The CDR3 totals 14 residues. V dropped 6 bases and J dropped 5; count of bases not matched to a gene: 7. Germline CDR1 and CDR2: MNHNY and SVGAGI (reference sequence). The CDR3 DNA sequence: TGTGCCAGCAGCACTACAGGGGCCTATCAGCCCCAGCATTTT. Translated: CASSTTGAYQPQHF.

The chain has TRBV28 and TRBJ2-7; D unresolved. Germline CDR1 MDHEN, CDR2 SYDVKM. The CDR3 runs to 12 residues. V lost 5 bases and J lost 2, with 7 bases in between. This chain's CDR3 is CASSPPTYEQYF. The CDR3 coding sequence is TGTGCCAGCAGTCCCCCTACCTACGAGCAGTACTTC.

This clone has just a few counts. The V and J genes are TRBV4-1 and TRBJ1-2, with 9 bases aligning to TRBD1. The germline V gene encodes CDR1 MGHRA and CDR2 YSYEKL. The J segment lost 2 bases and the V segment lost 2 bases, leaving 9 bases of the junction unmatched. The CDR3 loop spans 17 amino acids. The CDR3 coding sequence is TGCGCCAGCAGCCAACCTCGGGACAGGGTTCTCAACTATGGCTACACCTTC. Its translation: CASSQPRDRVLNYGYTF.

CDR3 DNA sequence: TGTGCCGCTAGTTTACAGGGTCGGCGTGACACCGGGGAGCTGTTTTTT. Amino acids: CAASLQGRRDTGELFF. V gene TRBV19 combines with J gene TRBJ2-2; D is perhaps TRBD1 (6 bases). The CDR3 has 16 residues. V gave up 11 bases and J gave up 3 bases, with 22 bases separating them. Germline assignment: CDR1 LNHDA and CDR2 SQIVND (reference sequence).

The chain has TRBV2 and TRBJ2-5; no clear D gene. Between the trimmed V and J ends, which lost 3 bases and 11 bases, there was a span of 13 bases. The germline CDR1 and CDR2 sequences are SNHLY and FYNNEI. The CDR3 has 12 amino acids. The CDR3 is CASSETAPEQYF. For the CDR3, the DNA is TGTGCCAGCAGTGAGACTGCGCCTGAGCAGTACTTC.

There are a few counts of this clone. The rearrangement uses TRBV7-2 and TRBJ2-1, with TRBD2 matching over 12 bases. Germline values: CDR1 SGHTA, CDR2 FQGNSA. Trimming cost V 5 bases and J 7 bases; bases outside gene matches: 3. The CDR3 sequence is 14 residues long. CDR3 in DNA: TGTGCCAGCAGCCTGACTAGCGGGAGAAATGAGCAGTTCTTC. This codes for CASSLTSGRNEQFF.

A note on this clone: This same CDR3 is encoded by further DNA sequences in the sample. V gene TRBV7-2 combines with J gene TRBJ2-3; D call uncertain. Germline V gene data show CDR1 as SGHTA and CDR2 as FQGNSA. The CDR3 is 13 residues long. Trimming took off 3 bases at V and 0 bases at J, with 4 bases between the two ends. The CDR3: CASSFSSTDTQYF. For the CDR3, the DNA is TGTGCCAGCAGCTTTTCTAGCACAGATACGCAGTATTTT.

This clone was counted between two and nine times. The rearrangement uses TRBV29-1 and TRBJ1-1, with unresolved D. Germline V gives CDR1 SQVTM, CDR2 ANQGSEA. This CDR3 spans 10 amino acids. Trimming left V 4 bases short and J 6 bases short, with 6 bases between. This chain's CDR3 is CSVALPEAFF. In nucleotides, the CDR3 is TGCAGCGTTGCCCTCCCTGAAGCTTTCTTT.

A few counts support this clone. The chain combines TRBV7-9 with TRBJ2-1; 7 positions agree with TRBD2. Germline lookup yields CDR1 SEHNR and CDR2 FQNEAQ (reference sequence). The J segment lost 4 bases and the V segment lost 0 bases, leaving 6 bases of the junction unmatched. The CDR3 spans 16 residues. The CDR3 protein is CASSLAPPSGYNEQFF. The CDR3, as DNA: TGTGCCAGCAGCTTAGCCCCGCCTAGCGGTTACAATGAGCAGTTCTTC.

V gene TRBV7-9 combines with J gene TRBJ2-5; tentatively, D is TRBD1 (6 bases). The closer fit of TRBJ2-7 to the DNA end suggests the J call may be wrong. CDR3 length equals 14 residues. Germline CDR1 and CDR2: SEHNR and FQNEAQ (reference sequence). CDR3 in amino acids: CASSLSGQHYEQYF. In DNA form, the CDR3 reads TGTGCCAGCAGCTTATCGGGACAACACTACGAGCAGTACTTC.

This clone has only a few counts. The CDR3 reads CASSYNGLAENNEQFF. The DNA for the CDR3 is TGTGCCAGCAGTTACAACGGACTAGCAGAGAACAATGAGCAGTTCTTC. The J gene is TRBJ2-1, the V gene TRBV28; 8 bases map to TRBD2. Germline values: CDR1 MDHEN, CDR2 SYDVKM. The CDR3 is made up of 16 amino acids. Unmatched junction bases numbered 10, after V lost 4 bases and J lost 5 bases.

The J gene is TRBJ1-4, the V gene TRBV2; 7 bases are shared with TRBD1. Losses at the gene ends were 4 bases for V and 3 bases for J; bases not matched to a gene: 5. The CDR3 is made up of 15 amino acids. Per the germline V gene, CDR1 is SNHLY and CDR2 is FYNNEI. The CDR3 coding sequence is TGTGCCAGCAGTGCGGGGACAGCCTCTAATGAAAAACTGTTTTTT. Its protein is CASSAGTASNEKLFF.

The CDR3 nucleotides are TGTGCCAGCAGCCTTTTCCGGGACTCAGGCCCCACTGAAGCTTTCTTT. It translates to CASSLFRDSGPTEAFF. V is TRBV7-3 and J is TRBJ1-1, with a possible D match to TRBD1 (5 bases). Germline CDR1 reads SGHTA; CDR2 reads FQGTGA. V was shortened by 5 bases and J by 4 bases, with 20 bases between the two germline ends. This CDR3 comprises 16 residues.

CDR3 in DNA: TGTGCCAGCAGTTTATACCCACTAGCGGGAGGCTATTTCTACAATGAGCAGTTCTTC. Protein sequence: CASSLYPLAGGYFYNEQFF. The chain combines TRBV27 with TRBJ2-1, with TRBD2 identical over 12 bases. V lost 1 base to trimming and J lost 3 bases; unmatched junction nucleotides: 10. This CDR3 has 19 amino acids. CDR1 is MNHEY and CDR2 is SMNVEV in the germline V gene (reference sequence).

This sequence joins TRBV5-1 and TRBJ1-1; 7 positions agree with TRBD1. This CDR3 has 15 amino acids. V trimming: 4 bases; J trimming: 5 bases; junction bases outside the gene matches: 11. Germline loops: CDR1 SGHRS, CDR2 YFSETQ. Written as DNA, the CDR3 is TGCGCCAGCAGCCCCTCAGACAGGGTTTTAACTGAAGCTTTCTTT. Its translation: CASSPSDRVLTEAFF.

This sequence joins TRBV18 and TRBJ2-7; D might be TRBD1 (6 bases). With 4 bases removed from V and 2 bases from J, the gap between germline ends came to 12 bases. The V gene's germline CDR1 is KGHSH and CDR2 LQKENI. There are 14 residues in the CDR3. CDR3 sequence reads: CASSRGRGTYEQYF. The CDR3 DNA reads TGTGCCAGCTCACGGGGCAGGGGAACCTACGAGCAGTACTTC.

The rearrangement uses TRBV5-4 and TRBJ2-7, with a possible D match to TRBD1 (6 bases). Germline V gene data show CDR1 as SGHNT and CDR2 as YYREEE (reference sequence). Trimming removed 4 bases from V and 1 base from J, with 18 bases in between. The CDR3 spans 16 residues. The CDR3 DNA sequence: TGTGCCAGCAGCGTAATGGACAGCAGAAGGTCCTACGAGCAGTACTTC. As protein: CASSVMDSRRSYEQYF. The full variable domain, completed using reference TRBV5-4 and TRBJ2-7, is ETGVTQSPTHLIKTRGQQVTLRCSSQSGHNTVSWYQQALGQGPQFIFQYYREEENGRGNFPPRFSGLQFPNYSSELNVNALELDDSALYLCASSVMDSRRSYEQYFGPGTRLTVT.

This sequence joins TRBV7-9 and TRBJ2-3; TRBD1 matches 7 bases. CDR3 length equals 12 residues. V lost 5 bases and J lost 4; bases outside the gene matches: 0. Germline lookup yields CDR1 SEHNR and CDR2 FQNEAQ (reference sequence). The CDR3 is CASSGTADTQYF. The CDR3 region has the DNA TGTGCCAGCAGCGGGACAGCAGATACGCAGTATTTT. Full variable domain (missing parts from reference TRBV7-9 and TRBJ2-3): DTGVSQNPRHKITKRGQNVTFRCDPISEHNRLYWYRQTLGQGPEFLTYFQNEAQLEKSRLLSDRFSAERPKGSFSTLEIQRTEQGDSAMYLCASSGTADTQYFGPGTRLTVL.

The V and J genes are TRBV6-5 and TRBJ1-1; a weak D match, TRBD1 (5 bases). Germline V gene data show CDR1 as MNHEY and CDR2 as SVGAGI. The CDR3 is 15 residues long. V was clipped by 7 bases and J by 0 bases, with 15 bases between them. CDR3 sequence: CASIQSRQMNTEAFF. CDR3 bases: TGTGCCAGCATCCAGTCCCGACAGATGAACACTGAAGCTTTCTTT.

The rearrangement joins TRBV6-5 to TRBJ1-1, with D maybe TRBD1 (6 bases). V dropped 4 bases and J dropped 5 bases, with 14 bases sitting between them. The CDR3 has 14 amino acids. The germline V gene has CDR1 MNHEY and CDR2 SVGAGI. This CDR3 is CASSWAARGTEAFF. The DNA of the CDR3 is TGTGCCAGCAGTTGGGCTGCTAGGGGGACTGAAGCTTTCTTT.

This chain links TRBV5-4 with TRBJ1-4; a weak D match, TRBD1 (6 bases). V lost 4 bases and J lost 8, with 15 bases in between. The CDR3 runs to 14 residues. From germline, CDR1 is SGHNT and CDR2 YYREEE (reference sequence). The CDR3 sequence is CASSPDRNEEKLFF. CDR3 in DNA: TGTGCCAGCAGCCCTGACAGGAACGAGGAAAAACTGTTTTTT.

This clone was seen only a few times. This chain connects TRBV7-2 to TRBJ2-5; tentatively, D is TRBD1 (5 bases). Looked up from germline, CDR1 is SGHTA and CDR2 is FQGNSA. V lost 5 bases and J 2 bases, leaving 12 bases between the germline ends. The CDR3 is made up of 14 amino acids. CDR3 DNA: TGTGCCAGCAGCGGTACCAGGGCGCAAGAGACCCAGTACTTC. Translated, it gives CASSGTRAQETQYF.

The J gene is TRBJ2-3, the V gene TRBV19, with D maybe TRBD1 (6 bases). With 1 base removed from V and 2 bases from J, the gap between germline ends came to 10 bases. Germline CDR1 reads LNHDA; CDR2 reads SQIVND (reference sequence). The CDR3 runs to 15 residues. The CDR3 DNA is TGTGCCAGTAGTATAGCACAGGGAGCCACAGATACGCAGTATTTT. Translating it yields CASSIAQGATDTQYF. The full variable domain, with the rest looked up from reference TRBV19 and TRBJ2-3, is DGGITQSPKYLFRKEGQNVTLSCEQNLNHDAMYWYRQDPGQGLRLIYYSQIVNDFQKGDIAEGYSVSREKKESFPLTVTSAQKNPTAFYLCASSIAQGATDTQYFGPGTRLTVL.